Listed here are 6 T cell receptor beta chains from one sample, sequenced in a study of blood T cell repertoires in COVID-19. TCRdb keeps only in-frame clones here, not all; method: immunoSEQ multiplex PCR. The sample lists about 190,000 clones, roughly 80% occurring once. Sequences were obtained from peripheral blood. All receptors come from a woman aged 45-65 years with acute or convalescent COVID-19.

The chain employs TRBV27 and TRBJ1-5; possibly TRBD1 for D (6 bases). This CDR3 has 16 residues. Trimming took off 6 bases at V and 2 bases at J, with 17 bases between the two ends. The germline V gene encodes CDR1 MNHEY and CDR2 SMNVEV (reference sequence). The CDR3 nucleotides are TGTGCCAGCAGACCCAGCGGAGGGGGGGGCAATCAGCCCCAGCATTTT. Translation: CASRPSGGGGNQPQHF.

V and J are TRBV27 and TRBJ1-5; 8 bases fit TRBD1. Germline V gives CDR1 MNHEY, CDR2 SMNVEV (reference sequence). The J segment lost 0 bases and the V segment lost 3 bases, leaving 7 bases of the junction unmatched. The CDR3 totals 17 residues. CDR3 amino acids: CASSFRGTGYSNQPQHF. DNA for the CDR3: TGTGCCAGCAGTTTCCGCGGGACAGGCTATAGCAATCAGCCCCAGCATTTT.

The chain couples TRBV29-1 to TRBJ2-1; TRBD2 matches 16 bases. Trimming cost V 5 bases and J 13 bases; bases outside gene matches: 8. Germline CDR1 SQVTM, CDR2 ANQGSEA. The length of the CDR3 is 14 residues. The CDR3 nucleotides are TGCAGCGTTTTACCGGGACTAGCGGGAGGGCCCCAGTTCTTC. Its protein is CSVLPGLAGGPQFF.

The chain is built from TRBV7-8 and TRBJ1-1; a weak D match, TRBD1 (5 bases). V was pared by 3 bases and J by 0 bases, with 11 bases between. The CDR3 totals 15 residues. Germline V gene lookup returns CDR1 SGHVS and CDR2 FQNEAQ. CDR3 residues: CASSFRGTMNTEAFF. Here the CDR3 DNA reads TGTGCCAGCAGCTTTCGGGGGACCATGAACACTGAAGCTTTCTTT.

The chain links TRBV19 to TRBJ2-1, with 7 bases lining up with TRBD2. Germline CDR1 is LNHDA and CDR2 is SQIVND (reference sequence). J was trimmed by 7 bases and V by 2 bases; bases with no gene match: 8. CDR3 length: 15 amino acids. CDR3 nucleotide sequence: TGTGCCAGTAGTATATTACTAGCGTCGAGTAATGAGCAGTTCTTC. This translates into CASSILLASSNEQFF. Full variable domain (outside the CDR3, taken from reference TRBV19 and TRBJ2-1): DGGITQSPKYLFRKEGQNVTLSCEQNLNHDAMYWYRQDPGQGLRLIYYSQIVNDFQKGDIAEGYSVSREKKESFPLTVTSAQKNPTAFYLCASSILLASSNEQFFGPGTRLTVL.

This rearrangement joins TRBV11-2 to TRBJ2-2, with D perhaps matching TRBD2 (5 bases). The CDR3 runs 16 residues. V was cut by 7 bases and J by 2 bases, with 17 bases left in between. Germline loops: CDR1 SGHAT, CDR2 FQNNGV. CDR3 protein: CASISRAARNTGELFF. CDR3 sequence (DNA): TGTGCCAGCATTAGCCGAGCGGCCCGAAACACCGGGGAGCTGTTTTTT.